This paragraph reports one T cell receptor beta chain. V lost 1 base to trimming and J lost 1 base, with 16 bases between them. This CDR3 spans 17 amino acids. CDR1 and CDR2 from the germline V gene are MNHNS and SASEGT. The sample belongs to a study of blood T cell repertoires in COVID-19. As for the study in general: Samples of COVID-19 (acute and convalescent) were obtained from the United States, Italy and Spain.

Enrolled during active infection, Seattle patients were then followed longitudinally. In the source study's methods: Estimates of nucleated cell counts were drawn from the amplification of reference gene primers. Produced via immunoSEQ multiplex PCR; TCRdb's table is partial and in-frame only. V and J calls and clone size are as listed in that table; D and trimming were resolved from the DNA. Here the sample spans around 57,000 clones, roughly 87% being singletons. This sequence was found in an elderly woman with COVID-19, enrolled during active disease. Sequencing was carried out using peripheral blood. V usage is TRBV6-1 and J usage is TRBJ1-1, with D possibly matching TRBD1 (6 bases). Here the CDR3 reads CASSEGVQGLKNTEAFF. The CDR3 DNA is TGTGCCAGCAGTGAAGGTGTTCAGGGGTTGAAGAACACTGAAGCTTTCTTT.